These 8 T cell receptor beta chains were all obtained from the same sample, sequenced in a study of cytomegalovirus exposure and HLA in healthy donors. Method: immunoSEQ multiplex PCR; TCRdb's copy keeps in-frame clones and lacks some. The sample lists 150,000 to 200,000 clones; about 81% were seen once. The sequenced material came from PBMCs. The receptors originated from a woman in her 30s in good health and CMV-seronegative.

The rearrangement links TRBV5-1 to TRBJ2-1; 7 positions match TRBD1. Losses at the gene ends were 4 bases for V and 9 bases for J; bases not matched to a gene: 13. CDR3 length: 15 amino acids. Germline CDR1 reads SGHRS; CDR2 reads YFSETQ. The chain's CDR3 is CASSDLKQGMSEQFF. As DNA, the CDR3 is TGCGCCAGCAGCGACCTAAAACAGGGGATGAGTGAGCAGTTCTTC.

The rearrangement links TRBV10-3 to TRBJ1-5; no clear D. The CDR3 loop spans 15 amino acids. The ends were cut back, 0 bases at V and 4 bases at J, with 10 bases in the middle. Looked up from germline, CDR1 is ENHRY and CDR2 is SYGVKD. Here the CDR3 DNA reads TGTGCCATCAGTGAGTCTACGGGGTTGAATCAGCCCCAGCATTTT. Protein: CAISESTGLNQPQHF.

The chain couples TRBV6-6 to TRBJ2-7, with 7 bases aligning to TRBD1. The CDR3 spans 16 residues. Trimming cost V 6 bases and J 1 base; bases outside gene matches: 12. The germline V gene encodes CDR1 MNHNY and CDR2 SVGAGI (reference sequence). Written as DNA, the CDR3 is TGTGCCAGCAGGCACGTTATCGGGACAGCATCCTACGAGCAGTACTTC. Translated, it gives CASRHVIGTASYEQYF.

V gene TRBV29-1 combines with J gene TRBJ1-2; TRBD1 matches at 11 bases. Trimming cost V 5 bases and J 3 bases; bases outside gene matches: 11. Per the germline V gene, CDR1 is SQVTM and CDR2 is ANQGSEA. This CDR3 is built from 16 residues. CDR3 bases: TGCAGCGTTCACCGAGCCCCGGGACAGGGGGACTATGGCTACACCTTC. Translation gives CSVHRAPGQGDYGYTF.

The rearrangement links TRBV5-6 to TRBJ1-5, with D maybe TRBD1 (6 bases). Germline V gene data show CDR1 as SGHDT and CDR2 as YYEEEE. There are 12 residues in the CDR3. V shed 0 bases and J shed 11 bases, with 9 bases lying between them. CDR3 residues: CASSLGTGTQHF. CDR3 nucleotides: TGTGCCAGCAGCTTGGGAACAGGGACCCAGCATTTT.

The chain links TRBV6-5 to TRBJ1-2; 9 bases agree with TRBD1. This CDR3 comprises 12 residues. CDR1 and CDR2 from the germline V gene are MNHEY and SVGAGI. With 11 bases clipped from V and 8 bases from J, the junction kept 9 bases outside the gene matches. The CDR3 DNA follows: TGTGCCGTCCAACAGGGGGCTGGGGGCTACACCTTC. Amino acid sequence: CAVQQGAGGYTF.

The chain couples TRBV28 to TRBJ1-2; a possible D gene is TRBD1 (6 bases). The CDR3 is 15 residues long. Trimming cost V 2 bases and J 6 bases, with 16 bases left between them. Germline CDR1 and CDR2: MDHEN and SYDVKM. This chain's CDR3 is CASSLQGTGFNGYTF. CDR3 DNA: TGTGCCAGCAGTTTACAGGGGACGGGGTTCAATGGCTACACCTTC.

The genes are TRBV9 and TRBJ2-1; 7 bases are shared with TRBD1. V lost 0 bases, J lost 2 bases, and 8 bases stayed unmatched. Germline loops: CDR1 SGDLS, CDR2 YYNGEE. The CDR3 contains 17 residues. The CDR3 nucleotides are TGTGCCAGCAGCGTAGGTTCCGGGCAGGGGGCCTACAATGAGCAGTTCTTC. Encoded protein: CASSVGSGQGAYNEQFF. Full variable domain (rest looked up from reference TRBV9 and TRBJ2-1): DSGVTQTPKHLITATGQRVTLRCSPRSGDLSVYWYQQSLDQGLQFLIQYYNGEERAKGNILERFSAQQFPDLHSELNLSSLELGDSALYFCASSVGSGQGAYNEQFFGPGTRLTVL.